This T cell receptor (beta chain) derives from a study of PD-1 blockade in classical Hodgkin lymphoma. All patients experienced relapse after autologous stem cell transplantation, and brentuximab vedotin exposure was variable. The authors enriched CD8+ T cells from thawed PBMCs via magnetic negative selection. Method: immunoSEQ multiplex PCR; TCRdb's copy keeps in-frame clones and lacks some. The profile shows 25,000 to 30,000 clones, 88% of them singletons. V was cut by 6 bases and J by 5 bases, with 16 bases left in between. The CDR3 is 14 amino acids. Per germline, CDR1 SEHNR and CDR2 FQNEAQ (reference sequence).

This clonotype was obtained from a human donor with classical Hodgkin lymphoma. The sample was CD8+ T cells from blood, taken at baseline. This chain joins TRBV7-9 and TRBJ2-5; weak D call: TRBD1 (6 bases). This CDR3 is CASSYQGNEETQYF. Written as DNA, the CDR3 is TGTGCCAGCAGTTACCAGGGGAACGAGGAGACCCAGTACTTC.